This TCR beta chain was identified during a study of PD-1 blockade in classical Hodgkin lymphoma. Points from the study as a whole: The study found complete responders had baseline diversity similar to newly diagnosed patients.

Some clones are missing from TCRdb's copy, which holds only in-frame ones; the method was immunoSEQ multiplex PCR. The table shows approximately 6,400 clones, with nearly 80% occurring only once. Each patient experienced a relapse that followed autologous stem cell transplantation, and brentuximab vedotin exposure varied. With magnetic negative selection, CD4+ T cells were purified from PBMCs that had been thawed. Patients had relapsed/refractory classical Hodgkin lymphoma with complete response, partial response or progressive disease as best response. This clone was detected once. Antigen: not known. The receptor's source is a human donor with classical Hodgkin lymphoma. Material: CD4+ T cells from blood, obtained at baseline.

CDR3 region: CASSFGGGGGNQPQHF. The DNA for the CDR3 is TGTGCCAGCAGTTTTGGGGGGGGCGGGGGCAATCAGCCCCAGCATTTT. The chain is built from TRBV28 and TRBJ1-5; D is perhaps TRBD1 (6 bases). Trimming stripped 3 bases from V and 2 bases from J, with 14 bases between. This CDR3 has 16 amino acids. Per germline, CDR1 MDHEN and CDR2 SYDVKM.